The 9 T cell receptor beta chains presented below share a single source sample, sequenced in a study of cytomegalovirus exposure and HLA in healthy donors. 13 Jbeta primers and 60 Vbeta primers were used for the PCR. Profiled with immunoSEQ multiplex PCR; TCRdb holds only in-frame clones, not every one. The sample lists around 180,000 clones; about 87% were seen once. Sequencing was done on a sample of PBMCs. These receptors all stem from a woman younger than 30 in good health and CMV-seronegative.

The table lists this clone with a few counts. V is TRBV28 and J is TRBJ2-3; weak D call: TRBD1 (7 bases). The CDR3 consists of 17 residues. V shed 3 bases and J shed 4 bases, with 20 bases lying between them. CDR1 and CDR2 (germline): MDHEN, SYDVKM. The CDR3 loop reads CASSFPKQGTGADTQYF. The CDR3 DNA follows: TGTGCCAGCAGTTTCCCTAAACAGGGGACGGGGGCAGATACGCAGTATTTT.

The chain uses TRBV7-6 and TRBJ1-1; D gene unclear. V was pared by 5 bases and J by 1 base, with 8 bases between. In germline, CDR1 is SGHVS, CDR2 FNYEAQ. CDR3 length: 13 residues. The CDR3 nucleotides are TGTGCCAGCAGCCGACTCCCGAACACTGAAGCTTTCTTT. Protein sequence: CASSRLPNTEAFF.

V usage is TRBV4-1 and J usage is TRBJ2-2; TRBD1 might be the D (6 bases). This CDR3 has 15 residues. Trimming removed 0 bases at V and 5 bases at J, with 10 bases between. Germline lookup yields CDR1 MGHRA and CDR2 YSYEKL. The CDR3 DNA follows: TGCGCCAGCAGCCAAGAAGGGGGAGTAACCGGGGAGCTGTTTTTT. This sequence encodes CASSQEGGVTGELFF.

The chain joins TRBV2 to TRBJ1-6, with TRBD1 matching over 11 bases. V gave up 10 bases and J gave up 13 bases; unmatched junction bases: 9. CDR1 SNHLY and CDR2 FYNNEI come from the germline V gene. The CDR3 consists of 13 residues. This chain's CDR3 is CAKRTGGMGPLHF. Here the CDR3 DNA reads TGTGCCAAAAGGACAGGGGGCATGGGTCCCCTCCACTTT. Using reference TRBV2 and TRBJ1-6 for the parts outside the CDR3, the full variable domain is EPEVTQTPSHQVTQMGQEVILRCVPISNHLYFYWYRQILGQKVEFLVSFYNNEISEKSEIFDDQFSVERPDGSNFTLKIRSTKLEDSAMYFCAKRTGGMGPLHFGNGTRLTVT.

The rearrangement uses TRBV13 and TRBJ2-7; 8 bases align to TRBD2. Trimming cost V 5 bases and J 3 bases; bases outside gene matches: 18. Looked up from germline, CDR1 is PRHDT and CDR2 is FYEKMQ (reference sequence). The CDR3 spans 18 residues. The CDR3 DNA reads TGTGCCAGCAGCCCGGGGGAGCGGGGGCGCCTGGGGGGCTACGAGCAGTACTTC. It encodes CASSPGERGRLGGYEQYF.

CDR3 in amino acids: CASSKLSDRNSNQPQHF. CDR3 DNA sequence: TGCGCCAGCAGCAAGTTATCAGACAGGAATAGCAATCAGCCCCAGCATTTT. The chain recombines TRBV23-1 with TRBJ1-5; tentative D call: TRBD1 (6 bases). TRBV23-1 is an ORF, with its function uncertain. Between the trimmed V and J ends, which lost 6 bases and 0 bases, there was a span of 18 bases. CDR3 size: 17 residues.

This sequence joins TRBV13 and TRBJ1-5; D remains ambiguous. V lost 0 bases, J lost 7 bases, and 4 bases lay in between. Per germline, CDR1 PRHDT and CDR2 FYEKMQ (reference sequence). This CDR3 contains 12 residues. The CDR3 DNA sequence: TGTGCCAGCAGCTTAGGTATCCAGCCCCAGCATTTT. It specifies CASSLGIQPQHF.

The chain carries TRBV5-4 and TRBJ2-3; 7 bases match TRBD1. The CDR3 has 17 amino acids. J was trimmed by 0 bases and V by 0 bases; bases with no gene match: 7. Germline lookup yields CDR1 SGHNT and CDR2 YYREEE (reference sequence). The CDR3 loop reads CASSLGQGPQSTDTQYF. CDR3 nucleotide sequence: TGTGCCAGCAGCTTGGGACAGGGTCCCCAAAGCACAGATACGCAGTATTTT.

The chain combines TRBV10-3 with TRBJ2-7; the match to TRBD1 covers 9 bases. Trimming at V came to 8 bases and at J to 6 bases, leaving 8 bases not matched to a gene. CDR1 is ENHRY, CDR2 SYGVKD, per germline. The CDR3 has 13 residues. CDR3 nucleotide sequence: TGTGCCATCTCTGGGACAGGGAGGGCCGAGCAGTACTTC. It encodes CAISGTGRAEQYF.